These 21 T cell receptor beta chains were sequenced from one sample in a study of TIL therapy for anti-PD-1-resistant metastatic lung cancer. This sample's time point: pre-treatment sample, taken before nivolumab and TIL therapy. Tumor tissue came from excised metastases, mostly pleural nodules or supraclavicular lymph nodes. This was the immunoSEQ v3 assay. Clones were sequenced by immunoSEQ multiplex PCR, and TCRdb holds only the in-frame ones, with some missing. The table lists about 95,000 clones, approximately 65% of them singletons. Sample: tumor tissue, taken at baseline. Source of these receptors: a person aged 25 to 80 with non-small cell lung cancer.

This chain links TRBV25-1 with TRBJ1-4; D possibly corresponds to TRBD1 (5 bases). The CDR3 spans 14 residues. CDR1 and CDR2 (germline): MGHDK, SYGVNS. Trimming shortened V by 6 bases and J by 4 bases, and 12 bases separated the two germline ends. In nucleotides, the CDR3 is TGTGCCAGCAGCGGGGGGGGGAGTAATGAAAAACTGTTTTTT. Its translation: CASSGGGSNEKLFF.

This clone was counted many times. The V gene is TRBV12-3 or TRBV12-4, the J gene TRBJ1-2; possibly TRBD1 for D (5 bases). The V gene lost 5 bases and the J gene lost 8 bases, with 15 bases spanning the gap. The CDR3 spans 13 residues. CDR3 residues: CASSTRQSRGYTF. CDR3 coding DNA: TGTGCCAGCAGTACCCGACAGTCGCGGGGCTACACCTTC.

This clone occurred a few times. The chain uses TRBV7-9 and TRBJ2-1; 10 bases map to TRBD1. The CDR3 loop spans 13 amino acids. V lost 5 bases to trimming and J lost 12 bases; unmatched junction nucleotides: 7. Per germline, CDR1 SEHNR and CDR2 FQNEAQ (reference sequence). The CDR3 sequence is CASSQETGGGQFF. The CDR3 region has the DNA TGTGCCAGCAGCCAAGAGACAGGGGGCGGGCAGTTCTTC.

This clone turned up a few times. This sequence joins TRBV28 and TRBJ2-7; tentative D call: TRBD2 (5 bases). Germline lookup yields CDR1 MDHEN and CDR2 SYDVKM. The CDR3 consists of 15 residues. Trimming took off 4 bases at V and 1 base at J, with 14 bases between the two ends. The CDR3 is CASSSNSLVSYEQYF. Written as DNA, the CDR3 is TGTGCCAGCAGTTCGAATTCACTAGTTTCCTACGAGCAGTACTTC.

This clone is judged medium-sized. The chain has TRBV20-1 and TRBJ2-1, with 11 bases lining up with TRBD2. There are 20 residues in the CDR3. Losses at the gene ends were 3 bases for V and 0 bases for J; bases not matched to a gene: 16. Germline CDR1 and CDR2: DFQATT and SNEGSKA (reference sequence). The chain's CDR3 is CSASPRPGLAVPYSYNEQFF. The CDR3 coding sequence is TGCAGTGCTAGTCCTCGACCGGGACTAGCGGTCCCTTACTCCTACAATGAGCAGTTCTTC.

The sample holds one count of this clone. The rearrangement links TRBV7-9 to TRBJ2-1, with 7 bases identical to TRBD2. The CDR3 totals 13 residues. J was trimmed by 7 bases and V by 1 base; bases with no gene match: 1. Germline CDR1 reads SEHNR; CDR2 reads FQNEAQ (reference sequence). CDR3 in amino acids: CASSLVGGNEQFF. DNA of the CDR3: TGTGCCAGCAGCTTAGTGGGGGGGAATGAGCAGTTCTTC.

The V gene is TRBV30, the J gene TRBJ2-5; tentatively, D is TRBD1 (5 bases). Trimming shortened V by 3 bases and J by 1 base, and 15 bases separated the two germline ends. The CDR3 is made up of 15 amino acids. Germline values: CDR1 GTSNPN, CDR2 SVGIG (reference sequence). The CDR3 coding sequence is TGTGCCTGGAGAGCCCCAGGGCCTTCCCAAGAGACCCAGTACTTC. Translated: CAWRAPGPSQETQYF.

The CDR3 protein is CASRGMGISPLHF. In nucleotides, the CDR3 is TGTGCCAGCAGAGGGATGGGAATTTCACCCCTCCACTTT. The chain recombines TRBV28 with TRBJ1-6; D remains unclear. Germline V gene lookup returns CDR1 MDHEN and CDR2 SYDVKM. Deletions cut 6 bases from V and 9 bases from J, with 12 bases between. The CDR3 is 13 amino acids. Using reference TRBV28 and TRBJ1-6 for the parts outside the CDR3, the full variable domain is DVKVTQSSRYLVKRTGEKVFLECVQDMDHENMFWYRQDPGLGLRLIYFSYDVKMKEKGDIPEGYSVSREKKERFSLILESASTNQTSMYLCASRGMGISPLHFGNGTRLTVT.

The J gene is TRBJ1-3, the V gene TRBV6-6; D not resolved. Germline CDR1 MNHNY, CDR2 SVGAGI (reference sequence). The CDR3 covers 15 residues. V dropped 2 bases and J dropped 0 bases, with 8 bases sitting between them. The CDR3 DNA follows: TGTGCCAGCAGTTACACGGTCTCCTCTGGAAACACCATATATTTT. This translates into CASSYTVSSGNTIYF.

This chain links TRBV28 with TRBJ2-7; D is uncertain. With 5 bases removed from V and 0 bases from J, the gap between germline ends came to 17 bases. This CDR3 has 16 residues. Per germline, CDR1 MDHEN and CDR2 SYDVKM. CDR3 coding DNA: TGTGCCAGCAGTCGCACCGGACGGCCGACCTCCTACGAGCAGTACTTC. Amino acid sequence: CASSRTGRPTSYEQYF.

The chain uses TRBV24-1 and TRBJ1-1, with D maybe TRBD1 (5 bases). The CDR3 is made up of 14 amino acids. V was trimmed by 4 bases and J by 1 base, leaving 9 bases between them. CDR1 KGHDR and CDR2 SFDVKD come from the germline V gene. CDR3 region: CATSDTRGNTEAFF. The CDR3 DNA reads TGTGCCACCAGTGACACAAGGGGGAACACTGAAGCTTTCTTT.

This clone turned up a few times. CDR3 in DNA: TGTGCCACTTGGGGGGGCGGCGGTAATTCACCCCTCCACTTT. Encoded protein: CATWGGGGNSPLHF. V usage is TRBV10-3 and J usage is TRBJ1-6; a weak D match, TRBD1 (6 bases). This CDR3 spans 14 amino acids. Trimming pared 10 bases from V and 6 bases from J, leaving 16 bases between. Germline-derived CDR1 and CDR2 are ENHRY and SYGVKD.

The table lists this clone with many counts. This chain connects TRBV4-2 to TRBJ2-7, with D perhaps assigned TRBD1 or TRBD2 (5 bases each). Trimming removed 9 bases from V and 5 bases from J, with 29 bases in between. Germline CDR1 reads LGHNA; CDR2 reads YNFKEQ. The CDR3 loop spans 17 amino acids. CDR3 sequence (DNA): TGTGCCAGATTAGCTGGTCTCTTATGGGACCTATTCGACGAGCAGTACTTC. Translation: CARLAGLLWDLFDEQYF.

There are many counts of this clone. CDR3: CASSKQGTWSGYTF. CDR3 sequence (DNA): TGTGCCAGTAGTAAACAGGGAACCTGGAGTGGCTACACCTTC. The chain joins TRBV19 to TRBJ1-2; possibly TRBD1 for D (6 bases). This CDR3 spans 14 amino acids. Trimming shortened V by 4 bases and J by 7 bases, and 16 bases separated the two germline ends. CDR1 and CDR2 (germline): LNHDA, SQIVND (reference sequence).

The V call is TRBV7-8, the J call TRBJ2-5; 7 bases match TRBD2. With V trimmed by 4 bases and J by 5 bases, 4 bases remained unmatched. The CDR3 consists of 13 residues. Germline loops: CDR1 SGHVS, CDR2 FQNEAQ. CDR3 in amino acids: CASSWRTRETQYF. The CDR3 DNA sequence: TGTGCCAGCAGCTGGAGGACTAGGGAGACCCAGTACTTC.

The V gene is TRBV16, the J gene TRBJ1-1; D is uncertain. Germline V gene data show CDR1 as KGHSY and CDR2 as FQNENV. V was trimmed by 8 bases and J by 6 bases, leaving 16 bases between them. This CDR3 spans 13 amino acids. This CDR3 reads CASSSPGFPEAFF. The CDR3 region has the DNA TGTGCCAGCTCCTCCCCGGGATTTCCTGAAGCTTTCTTT.

The table lists this clone with a few counts. The CDR3 loop is CASSLGRGYQETQYF. The CDR3 nucleotides are TGTGCCAGCAGCTTAGGGCGGGGGTACCAAGAGACCCAGTACTTC. The chain couples TRBV7-2 to TRBJ2-5, with 7 bases matching TRBD2. The germline V gene encodes CDR1 SGHTA and CDR2 FQGNSA. This CDR3 is built from 15 residues. V shed 1 base, J shed 0 bases, and the junction held 2 bases outside the gene matches. Combining the CDR3 with reference TRBV7-2 and TRBJ2-5 gives the whole variable domain GAGVSQSPSNKVTEKGKDVELRCDPISGHTALYWYRQSLGQGLEFLIYFQGNSAPDKSGLPSDRFSAERTGGSVSTLTIQRTQQEDSAVYLCASSLGRGYQETQYFGPGTRLLVL.

The CDR3 spells CASSDGRTSVGTDTQYF. In DNA, the CDR3 is TGTGCCAGCAGTGACGGCCGGACTAGCGTAGGCACAGATACGCAGTATTTT. V gene TRBV9 combines with J gene TRBJ2-3, with 9 bases aligning to TRBD2. J lost 1 base, V lost 5 bases, and 11 bases had no gene match. CDR3 length: 17 residues. Germline loops: CDR1 SGDLS, CDR2 YYNGEE. Looking up the rest from reference TRBV9 and TRBJ2-3 gives the full variable domain: DSGVTQTPKHLITATGQRVTLRCSPRSGDLSVYWYQQSLDQGLQFLIQYYNGEERAKGNILERFSAQQFPDLHSELNLSSLELGDSALYFCASSDGRTSVGTDTQYFGPGTRLTVL.

CDR3 nucleotides: TGTGCCAGCAGTTTCCCTCTAGCGGGAGGGCACAATGAGCAGTTCTTC. Translated, it gives CASSFPLAGGHNEQFF. This chain uses TRBV28 with TRBJ2-1; 12 bases match TRBD2. CDR1 is MDHEN and CDR2 is SYDVKM in the germline V gene. With V trimmed by 3 bases and J by 5 bases, 5 bases remained unmatched. CDR3 length equals 16 residues.

The gene calls are TRBV12-1 and TRBJ2-7; the table's TRBD2 call for D was not verified on the DNA. TRBV12-1 is tagged as a pseudogene. The CDR3 is 13 amino acids. The CDR3 loop is CASSLETSYEQYF. The CDR3, as DNA: TGTGCCAGCAGCTTGGAGACTAGCTACGAGCAGTACTTC.

The V call is TRBV6-5, the J call TRBJ2-1; 13 bases are shared with TRBD2. CDR1 is MNHEY, CDR2 SVGAGI, per germline. The CDR3 contains 14 residues. V lost 5 bases, J lost 10 bases, and 5 bases stayed unmatched. For the CDR3, the DNA is TGTGCCAGCAGTACTAGCGGGGGGGCTCAGGAGCAGTTCTTC. Its protein product is CASSTSGGAQEQFF.